The subject of this entry is one T cell receptor beta chain. Its antigen remains unidentified. This sample was included in a study of CD8+ T cells in alopecia areata. Points from the study as a whole: Scalp samples also yield sequences from resident alphabeta T cells of normal skin.

It was from alopecia areata patients that lesional scalp punch biopsies and peripheral blood were collected. In each case, RNA was isolated and then reverse transcribed into cDNA as the sequencing template. Clones were sequenced by immunoSEQ multiplex PCR, and TCRdb holds only the in-frame ones, with some missing. This sample has approximately 89,000 clones, with just over 50% found just once. The receptor was derived from a human donor with alopecia areata. Sequenced sample: NKG2D-high CD8+ T cells sorted from blood.

CDR3 protein: CASSYGTPNTGELFF. As DNA, the CDR3 is TGTGCCAGCAGCTACGGGACACCGAACACCGGGGAGCTGTTTTTT. The V and J genes are TRBV5-6 and TRBJ2-2; D may be TRBD1 (6 bases). V was cut by 3 bases and J by 0 bases, with 9 bases left in between. This CDR3 spans 15 amino acids. The germline CDR1 and CDR2 sequences are SGHDT and YYEEEE.